These 8 T cell receptor beta chains were all obtained from the same sample, sequenced in a study of CD4 T cells in relation to SARS-CoV-2 and coronaviruses. Sequencing used immunoSEQ multiplex PCR; TCRdb keeps in-frame clones, though not all of them. The sample contains tens of thousands of clones, around 80% of which appear only once. The antigens for these receptors are not known. Sequenced sample: memory CD4+ T cells from PBMCs, cultured in vitro. These receptors were obtained from an adult with COVID-19.

V is TRBV6-2 or TRBV6-3 and J is TRBJ2-7, with D tentatively TRBD2 (6 bases). Trimming left V 2 bases short and J 2 bases short, with 10 bases between. This CDR3 has 14 residues. Per germline, CDR1 MNHEY and CDR2 SVGEGT. The CDR3 DNA reads as TGTGCCAGCAGTTACGGACGGGAGACCTACGAGCAGTACTTC. Translating it yields CASSYGRETYEQYF.

V is TRBV28 and J is TRBJ1-2; TRBD1 matches 8 bases. Germline CDR1 and CDR2: MDHEN and SYDVKM. There are 14 residues in the CDR3. With V trimmed by 3 bases and J by 4 bases, 4 bases remained unmatched. The CDR3: CASSFQGALYGYTF. The CDR3, as DNA: TGTGCCAGCAGTTTCCAGGGGGCGCTCTATGGCTACACCTTC.

The J gene is TRBJ1-3, the V gene TRBV28; 9 nucleotides align to TRBD1. The CDR3 length is 15 residues. Losses at the gene ends were 3 bases for V and 0 bases for J; bases not matched to a gene: 0. The germline gives CDR1 MDHEN, CDR2 SYDVKM. The CDR3 bases are TGTGCCAGCAGTTTGGGACAGGGCTCTGGAAACACCATATATTTT. Its protein product is CASSLGQGSGNTIYF.

The chain uses TRBV7-6 and TRBJ2-7, with 10 bases lining up with TRBD2. From germline, CDR1 is SGHVS and CDR2 FNYEAQ. The CDR3 spans 16 residues. V lost 0 bases to trimming and J lost 6 bases; unmatched junction nucleotides: 8. The CDR3 DNA follows: TGTGCCAGCAGCTTAGCGCCACCTAGCGGGAGTTCCGAGCAGTACTTC. Translated, it gives CASSLAPPSGSSEQYF.

This chain uses TRBV27 with TRBJ2-3; 9 bases are a match to TRBD1. V was pared by 10 bases and J by 2 bases, with 10 bases of the junction left unmatched. The CDR3 runs 15 residues. CDR1 and CDR2 from the germline V gene are MNHEY and SMNVEV (reference sequence). The CDR3 coding sequence is TGTGCCACCGAAGTGAGACAGGGGGACACAGATACGCAGTATTTT. The encoded protein is CATEVRQGDTDTQYF.

The J gene is TRBJ2-2, the V gene TRBV10-3; D might be TRBD2 (5 bases). V lost 7 bases, J lost 2 bases, and 8 bases lay in between. In germline, CDR1 is ENHRY, CDR2 SYGVKD. The CDR3 is 13 residues long. The CDR3 sequence is CAIMGSNTGELFF. The CDR3 nucleotides read TGTGCCATCATGGGGAGCAACACCGGGGAGCTGTTTTTT.

This clone came up a few times. The chain joins TRBV3-1 (or the pseudogene TRBV3-2) to TRBJ1-2, with a weak D call TRBD1 (5 bases). Germline assignment: CDR1 LGHDT and CDR2 YNNKEL (reference sequence). This CDR3 region has 12 residues. The V end lost 1 base, the J end lost 7 bases, and 7 bases lay between the germline ends. The CDR3: CASSQGQGGYTF. For the CDR3, the DNA is TGTGCCAGCAGCCAAGGGCAGGGTGGCTACACCTTC.

The J gene is TRBJ2-5, the V gene TRBV9; 11 bases map to TRBD2. The CDR3 length is 14 residues. Germline V gene data show CDR1 as SGDLS and CDR2 as YYNGEE. V lost 4 bases and J lost 4; bases outside the gene matches: 3. Here the CDR3 reads CASSPGLAAETQYF. The DNA for the CDR3 is TGTGCCAGCAGCCCGGGACTAGCGGCAGAGACCCAGTACTTC.